The clone carrying this T cell receptor (beta chain) was detected a few times. Its target is not known. The sample originates from a study of cytomegalovirus exposure and HLA in healthy donors. The primer mix had 60 Vbeta and 13 Jbeta primers. Source study methods: In a later analysis, of 80 million or so unique beta chains, about 12 million appeared in at least two donors. Only in-frame clones appear in the TCRdb table, and some are missing; sequencing was by immunoSEQ multiplex PCR. V and J calls and clone size are those listed in that table; D and trimming were worked out from the DNA. This repertoire shows some 110,000 clones, 55% to 75% found once; its top ten account for about 9%. Study outcomes and limitations: It was only CMV serostatus that was available as immune exposure information. Most of the CMV-associated TCR beta chains (in a later analysis) appeared to be HLA-restricted. In a later analysis, DRB1 alleles had the most associated TCRs; HLA-C alleles the fewest.

The CDR3 runs to 18 residues. Trimming at V came to 0 bases and at J to 2 bases, leaving 4 bases not matched to a gene. Germline-derived CDR1 and CDR2 are SGHRS and YFSETQ. The sequence came from a man under 40 in good health and CMV-seropositive. Material for sequencing was PBMCs. The V gene is TRBV5-1, the J gene TRBJ2-6; 11 nucleotides align to TRBD2. CDR3 amino acids: CASSLDISGGAGANVLTF. As DNA, the CDR3 is TGCGCCAGCAGCTTGGATATTAGCGGGGGGGCTGGGGCCAACGTCCTGACTTTC.